The entry below describes one T cell receptor (beta chain). Its antigen remains unidentified. The CDR3 totals 15 residues. The germline V gene has CDR1 SGHVS and CDR2 FNYEAQ. V was shortened by 5 bases and J by 4 bases, with 17 bases between the two germline ends. The data were taken from a study of cytomegalovirus exposure and HLA in healthy donors. Study outcomes and limitations: Earlier analysis found most TCR beta V segments productive about 87% or about 30% of the time. It was shown in a later analysis that HLA-associated TCR beta chains were more clonally expanded than other, equally common chains. The HLA-A and HLA-B alleles of most subjects were reportedly predicted accurately from TCR beta sequences.

This PCR relied on a set of 60 Vbeta primers and 13 Jbeta primers. TCRdb keeps only in-frame clones here, not all; method: immunoSEQ multiplex PCR. This table has 150,000 to 200,000 clones, roughly 80% appearing once. This TCR was recovered from a woman aged 35 to 49 in good health and CMV-seropositive. Sequenced sample: PBMCs. The chain uses TRBV7-6 and TRBJ1-2, with D tentatively TRBD1 (6 bases). The CDR3 DNA sequence: TGTGCCAGCAGCCCCAAACCGACAGGAGGCTATGGCTACACCTTC. Residues: CASSPKPTGGYGYTF.